This TCR beta chain was profiled in a study of cytomegalovirus exposure and HLA in healthy donors. The germline V gene encodes CDR1 WNHNN and CDR2 SYGVQD (reference sequence). V lost 5 bases to trimming and J lost 5 bases, with 10 bases between them. The CDR3 has 13 amino acids. In the PCR, 60 Vbeta and 13 Jbeta primers were used. TCRdb keeps only in-frame clones here, not all; method: immunoSEQ multiplex PCR. In the table there are 150,000 or so clones, over 70% of which are singletons. V and J are TRBV10-1 and TRBJ2-1; TRBD1 is a possible D gene (6 bases). The sequenced sample was PBMCs. The clonotype was recovered from a woman in her forties or fifties in good health and CMV-seropositive. The CDR3 DNA reads as TGCGCCAGCAGTTTACACAGGGACAATGAGCAGTTCTTC. Translation: CASSLHRDNEQFF.